This T cell receptor (beta chain) was identified during a study of control samples from healthy donors and cancer patients. Produced via immunoSEQ multiplex PCR; TCRdb's table is partial and in-frame only. This sample's table has some 190,000 clones. There are 14 residues in the CDR3. Germline CDR1 SGDLS, CDR2 YYNGEE. The trim removed 0 bases at V and 8 bases at J, leaving 1 base unmatched. This clonotype was obtained from a woman aged 25 to 39 in good health. The source material was blood. This rearrangement joins TRBV9 to TRBJ2-6, with TRBD1 matching over 8 bases. CDR3 loop: CASSVGQGTNVLTF. CDR3 DNA sequence: TGTGCCAGCAGCGTAGGACAGGGGACCAACGTCCTGACTTTC. Full variable domain (outside the CDR3, taken from reference TRBV9 and TRBJ2-6): DSGVTQTPKHLITATGQRVTLRCSPRSGDLSVYWYQQSLDQGLQFLIQYYNGEERAKGNILERFSAQQFPDLHSELNLSSLELGDSALYFCASSVGQGTNVLTFGAGSRLTVL.